One and the same sample provided the 4 T cell receptor beta chains below, sequenced in a study of T cells in Graves' hyperthyroidism and ophthalmopathy. The TCR beta CDR3 regions underwent amplification using RNA transcripts as the source. During a first-round RT-PCR of the TCR CDR3, the HTBI primer set was used. TCRdb reprocessed the multiplex PCR reads with MiXCR, giving one entry per CDR3 protein. The profile shows more than 550,000 distinct CDR3 sequences, around 15% of them singletons. Sequencing input: blood. The receptors stem from a man aged 50-60 years with Graves' hyperthyroidism.

This chain connects TRBV5-1 to TRBJ2-1; D possibly matches TRBD1 or TRBD2 (5 bases each). Trimming pared 6 bases from V and 1 base from J, leaving 14 bases between. The CDR3 sequence is 15 residues long. Germline V gene lookup returns CDR1 SGHRS and CDR2 YFSETQ. The CDR3 region has the DNA TGCGCCAGCAAACTGGGGACGGGGTCCTACAATGAGCAGTTCTTC. It encodes CASKLGTGSYNEQFF.

This clonotype was seen many times. This chain uses TRBV28 with TRBJ1-1; D is undetermined. CDR3 length: 15 amino acids. Per germline, CDR1 MDHEN and CDR2 SYDVKM. V lost 2 bases to trimming and J lost 1 base, with 11 bases between them. CDR3 bases: TGTGCCAGCAGTTTAAGAGGACTGGGGAACACTGAAGCTTTCTTT. The encoded protein is CASSLRGLGNTEAFF.

At least ten counts were recorded for this clonotype. The rearrangement links TRBV28 to TRBJ1-6; 10 nucleotides match TRBD1. V was clipped by 8 bases and J by 0 bases; unmatched bases: 7. The CDR3 has 17 residues. Germline CDR1 reads MDHEN; CDR2 reads SYDVKM. The CDR3 region is CASHPGQGSSYNSPLHF. DNA for the CDR3: TGTGCCAGCCACCCGGGACAGGGGAGCTCCTATAATTCACCCCTCCACTTT.

This clonotype has just a few counts. This sequence joins TRBV29-1 and TRBJ2-3; TRBD2 aligns across 8 bases. The CDR3 is 13 amino acids. Trimming took 7 bases from V and 0 from J; bases not matched to a gene: 3. Germline loops: CDR1 SQVTM, CDR2 ANQGSEA. The CDR3 loop is CSGLATSTDTQYF. CDR3 in DNA: TGCAGCGGACTAGCGACTAGCACAGATACGCAGTATTTT.